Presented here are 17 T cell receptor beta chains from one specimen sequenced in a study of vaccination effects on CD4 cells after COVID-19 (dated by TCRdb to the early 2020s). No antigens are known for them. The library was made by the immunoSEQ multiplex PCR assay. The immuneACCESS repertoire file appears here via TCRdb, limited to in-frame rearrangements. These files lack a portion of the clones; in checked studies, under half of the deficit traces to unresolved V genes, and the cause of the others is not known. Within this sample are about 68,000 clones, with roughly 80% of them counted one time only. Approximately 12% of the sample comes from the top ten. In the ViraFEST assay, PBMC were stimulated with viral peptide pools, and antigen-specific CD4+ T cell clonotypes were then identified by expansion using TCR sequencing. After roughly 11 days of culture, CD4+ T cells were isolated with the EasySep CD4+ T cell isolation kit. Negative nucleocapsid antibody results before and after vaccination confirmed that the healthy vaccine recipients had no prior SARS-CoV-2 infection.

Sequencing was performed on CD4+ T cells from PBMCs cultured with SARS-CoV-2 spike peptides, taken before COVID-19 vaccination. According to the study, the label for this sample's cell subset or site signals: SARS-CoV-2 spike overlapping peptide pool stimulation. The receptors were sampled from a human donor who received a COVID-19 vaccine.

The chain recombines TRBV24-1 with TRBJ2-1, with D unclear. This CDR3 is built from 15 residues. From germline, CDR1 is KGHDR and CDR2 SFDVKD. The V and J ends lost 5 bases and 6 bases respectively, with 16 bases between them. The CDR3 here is CATSVPLDGSNEQFF. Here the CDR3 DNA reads TGTGCCACCAGTGTCCCCCTCGACGGTTCCAATGAGCAGTTCTTC.

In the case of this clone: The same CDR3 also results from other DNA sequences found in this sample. The DNA of the CDR3 is TGTGCCAGCAGCCCTAGCTCCTATGGCTACACCTTC. Encoded protein: CASSPSSYGYTF. The chain joins TRBV14 to TRBJ1-2; D remains unclear. Germline V gene sequence: CDR1 SGHDN, CDR2 FVKESK. CDR3 length: 12 amino acids. Deletions cut 4 bases from V and 4 bases from J, with 7 bases between.

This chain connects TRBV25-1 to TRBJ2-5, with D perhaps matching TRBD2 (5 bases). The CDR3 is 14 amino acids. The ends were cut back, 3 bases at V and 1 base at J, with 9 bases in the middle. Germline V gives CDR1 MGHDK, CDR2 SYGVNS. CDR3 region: CASSEPSGQETQYF. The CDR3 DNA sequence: TGTGCCAGCAGTGAGCCGAGCGGCCAAGAGACCCAGTACTTC.

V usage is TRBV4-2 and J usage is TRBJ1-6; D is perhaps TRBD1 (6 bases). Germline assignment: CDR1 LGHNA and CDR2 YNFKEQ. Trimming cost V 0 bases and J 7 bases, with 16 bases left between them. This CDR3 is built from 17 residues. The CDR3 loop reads CASSQDGATGRNSPLHF. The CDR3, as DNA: TGTGCCAGCAGCCAAGATGGGGCCACAGGGAGGAATTCACCCCTCCACTTT.

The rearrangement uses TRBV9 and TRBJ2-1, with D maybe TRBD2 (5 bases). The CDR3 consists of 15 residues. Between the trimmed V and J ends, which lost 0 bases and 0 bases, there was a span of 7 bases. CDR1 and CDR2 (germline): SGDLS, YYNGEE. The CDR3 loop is CASSVAGDSYNEQFF. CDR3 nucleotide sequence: TGTGCCAGCAGCGTAGCCGGGGACTCCTACAATGAGCAGTTCTTC.

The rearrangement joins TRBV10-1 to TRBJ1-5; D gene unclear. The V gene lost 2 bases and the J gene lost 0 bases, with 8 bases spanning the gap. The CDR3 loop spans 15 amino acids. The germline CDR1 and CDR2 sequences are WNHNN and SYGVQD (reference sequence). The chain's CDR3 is CASSEIGYSNQPQHF. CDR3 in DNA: TGCGCCAGCAGTGAGATAGGGTATAGCAATCAGCCCCAGCATTTT.

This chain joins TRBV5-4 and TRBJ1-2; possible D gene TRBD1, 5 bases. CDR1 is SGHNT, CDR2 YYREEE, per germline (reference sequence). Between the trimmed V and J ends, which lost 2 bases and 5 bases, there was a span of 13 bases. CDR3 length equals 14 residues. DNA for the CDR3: TGTGCCAGCAGCTTAAGGGCCGGGGGTTATGGCTACACCTTC. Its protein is CASSLRAGGYGYTF.

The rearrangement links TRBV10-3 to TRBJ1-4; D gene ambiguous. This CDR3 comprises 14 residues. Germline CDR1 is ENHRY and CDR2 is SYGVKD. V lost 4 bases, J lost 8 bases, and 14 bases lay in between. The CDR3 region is CAISGGQVGEKLFF. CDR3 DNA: TGTGCCATCAGTGGCGGGCAGGTGGGAGAAAAACTGTTTTTT.

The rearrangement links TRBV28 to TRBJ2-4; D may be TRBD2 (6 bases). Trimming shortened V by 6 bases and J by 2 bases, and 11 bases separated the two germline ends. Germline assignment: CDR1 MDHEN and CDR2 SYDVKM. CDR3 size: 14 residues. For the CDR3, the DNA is TGTGCCAGCAGCCCCGGCGGGACCAAAAACATTCAGTACTTC. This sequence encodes CASSPGGTKNIQYF.

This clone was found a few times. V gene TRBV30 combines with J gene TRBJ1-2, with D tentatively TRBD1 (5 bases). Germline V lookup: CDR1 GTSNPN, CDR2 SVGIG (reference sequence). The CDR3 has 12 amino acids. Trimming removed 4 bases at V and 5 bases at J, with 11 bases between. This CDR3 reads CAWTGSSYGYTF. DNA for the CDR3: TGTGCCTGGACAGGGTCCTCTTATGGCTACACCTTC.

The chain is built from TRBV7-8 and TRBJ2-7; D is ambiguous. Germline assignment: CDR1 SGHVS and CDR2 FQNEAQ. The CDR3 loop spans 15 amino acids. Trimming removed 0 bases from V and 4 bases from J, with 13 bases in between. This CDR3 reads CASSLAPSADYEQYV. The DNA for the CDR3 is TGTGCCAGCAGCTTAGCGCCTTCCGCCGATTACGAGCAGTACGTC.

The chain's CDR3 is CASSPFGYGEAFF. The CDR3 nucleotides are TGTGCCAGTAGCCCCTTTGGGTACGGTGAAGCTTTCTTT. V usage is TRBV19 and J usage is TRBJ1-1; unclear D gene. Germline lookup yields CDR1 LNHDA and CDR2 SQIVND (reference sequence). CDR3 length equals 13 residues. Trimming cost V 6 bases and J 7 bases, with 15 bases left between them.

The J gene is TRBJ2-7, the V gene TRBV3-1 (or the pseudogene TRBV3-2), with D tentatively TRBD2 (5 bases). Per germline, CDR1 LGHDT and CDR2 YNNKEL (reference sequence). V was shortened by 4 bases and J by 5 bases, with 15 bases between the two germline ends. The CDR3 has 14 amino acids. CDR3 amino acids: CASSRGDGGHEQYV. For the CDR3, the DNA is TGTGCCAGCAGCCGAGGAGACGGAGGCCACGAGCAGTACGTC.

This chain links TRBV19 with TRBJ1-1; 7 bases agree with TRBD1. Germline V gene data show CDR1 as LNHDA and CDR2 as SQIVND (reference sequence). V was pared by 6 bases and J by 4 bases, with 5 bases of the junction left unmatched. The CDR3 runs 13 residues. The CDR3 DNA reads TGTGCCAGTAGCCACGCAGGGGGCACTGAAGCTTTCTTT. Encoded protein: CASSHAGGTEAFF.

CDR3 DNA sequence: TGTGCCTGGACCCCCGGGACAGGGGTTGGCTATGGCTACACCTTC. Its protein product is CAWTPGTGVGYGYTF. The J gene is TRBJ1-2, the V gene TRBV30; 10 bases map to TRBD1. Germline trimming cut 4 bases from V and 4 bases from J; bases unmatched to any gene: 9. CDR3 length: 15 amino acids. CDR1 and CDR2 from the germline V gene are GTSNPN and SVGIG (reference sequence).

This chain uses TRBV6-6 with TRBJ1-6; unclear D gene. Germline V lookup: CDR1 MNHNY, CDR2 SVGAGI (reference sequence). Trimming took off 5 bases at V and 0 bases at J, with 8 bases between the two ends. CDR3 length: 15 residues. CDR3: CASSHLSSYNSPLHF. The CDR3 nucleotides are TGTGCCAGCAGTCATTTGAGCTCCTATAATTCACCCCTCCACTTT.

The CDR3 bases are TGTGCCAGCAGCCAGTATCTGGGGGGCGCGAACACTGAAGCTTTCTTT. It yields the protein CASSQYLGGANTEAFF. This rearrangement joins TRBV3-1 (or the pseudogene TRBV3-2) to TRBJ1-1; D is perhaps TRBD1 (6 bases). Germline values: CDR1 LGHDT, CDR2 YNNKEL (reference sequence). The CDR3 consists of 16 residues. With 3 bases removed from V and 1 base from J, the gap between germline ends came to 15 bases.